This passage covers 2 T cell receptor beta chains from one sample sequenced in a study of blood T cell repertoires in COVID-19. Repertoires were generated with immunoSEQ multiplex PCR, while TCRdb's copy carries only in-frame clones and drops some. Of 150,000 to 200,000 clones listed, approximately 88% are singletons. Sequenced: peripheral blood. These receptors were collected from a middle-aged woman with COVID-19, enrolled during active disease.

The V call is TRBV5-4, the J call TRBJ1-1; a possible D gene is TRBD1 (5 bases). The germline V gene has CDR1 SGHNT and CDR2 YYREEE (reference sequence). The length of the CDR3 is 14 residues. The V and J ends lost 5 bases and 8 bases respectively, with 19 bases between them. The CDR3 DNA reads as TGTGCCAGCAGTCCACGAAATCAGGGTGCCGAAGCTTTCTTT. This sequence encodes CASSPRNQGAEAFF.

CDR3 nucleotide sequence: TGTGCCAGCAGCTTAGGCGGGGGGGACAATGAGCAGTTCTTC. This sequence encodes CASSLGGGDNEQFF. The J gene is TRBJ2-1, the V gene TRBV13; 8 nucleotides agree with TRBD2. Germline V gene data show CDR1 as PRHDT and CDR2 as FYEKMQ (reference sequence). V was clipped by 0 bases and J by 5 bases; unmatched bases: 0. The CDR3 is 14 residues long.